What follows are 30 T cell receptor beta chains derived from one specimen sequenced in a study of blood T cell repertoires in COVID-19. Profiling relied on immunoSEQ multiplex PCR, and the TCRdb table lists in-frame clones only, not all of them. Here the sample spans some 290,000 clones, 70% to 90% being singletons. Source material: peripheral blood. These TCRs come from a woman in her thirties with COVID-19, enrolled during active disease.

The J gene is TRBJ1-1, the V gene TRBV5-8; D ambiguous. The CDR3 spans 14 residues. Looked up from germline, CDR1 is SGHTS and CDR2 is YDEGEE. V was cut by 7 bases and J by 3 bases, with 16 bases left in between. The CDR3 nucleotides read TGTGCCAGCCGCCTGCCGGGGAGAGACACTGAAGCTTTCTTT. Translating it yields CASRLPGRDTEAFF.

The chain combines TRBV12-5 with TRBJ2-2, with 11 bases aligning to TRBD1. J gave up 8 bases and V 5 bases, and 7 bases lay outside the gene matches. The CDR3 runs to 15 residues. Per germline, CDR1 LGHNT and CDR2 FRNRAP. In DNA, the CDR3 is TGTGCTAGTGGTCCCGGACAGGGGGCTGGTGGGGAGCTGTTTTTT. Translating it yields CASGPGQGAGGELFF. The full variable domain, rest sourced from reference TRBV12-5 and TRBJ2-2, is DARVTQTPRHKVTEMGQEVTMRCQPILGHNTVFWYRQTMMQGLELLAYFRNRAPLDDSGMPKDRFSAEMPDATLATLKIQPSEPRDSAVYFCASGPGQGAGGELFFGEGSRLTVL.

V gene TRBV29-1 combines with J gene TRBJ2-1, with TRBD2 matching 12 bases. V gave up 5 bases and J gave up 2 bases; unmatched junction bases: 1. Germline V gene lookup returns CDR1 SQVTM and CDR2 ANQGSEA. The CDR3 extends over 14 amino acids. The CDR3 nucleotides read TGCAGCGTTTGGACTAGCGGGGCCTACAATGAGCAGTTCTTC. Protein product: CSVWTSGAYNEQFF.

The chain has TRBV9 and TRBJ2-1; 9 bases map to TRBD1. V shed 4 bases, J shed 8 bases, and the junction held 7 bases outside the gene matches. This CDR3 comprises 14 residues. The germline gives CDR1 SGDLS, CDR2 YYNGEE. Here the CDR3 reads CASSIRTGGYEQFF. As DNA, the CDR3 is TGTGCCAGCAGCATACGAACAGGGGGCTATGAGCAGTTCTTC.

This clone appeared many times. The chain links TRBV27 to TRBJ1-2, with TRBD1 matching 7 bases. The CDR3 loop spans 15 amino acids. After removal of 5 bases from V and 1 base from J, the junction contained 7 bases not matched to a gene. Per germline, CDR1 MNHEY and CDR2 SMNVEV (reference sequence). The CDR3 sequence is CASSPGQRFNYGYTF. Written as DNA, the CDR3 is TGTGCCAGCAGTCCGGGACAGCGATTTAACTATGGCTACACCTTC.

This clone was observed a single time. The chain is built from TRBV10-3 and TRBJ1-5; a weak D match, TRBD1 (5 bases). Trimming removed 0 bases from V and 8 bases from J, with 14 bases in between. The CDR3 length is 15 residues. The germline V gene encodes CDR1 ENHRY and CDR2 SYGVKD. The CDR3 coding sequence is TGTGCCATCAGTGAGTCGCAGGGAACCGACAAGCCCCAGCATTTT. Protein: CAISESQGTDKPQHF.

The chain is built from TRBV19 and TRBJ2-5; D is possibly TRBD2 (6 bases). V was cut by 3 bases and J by 5 bases, with 22 bases left in between. The length of the CDR3 is 17 residues. CDR1 and CDR2 from the germline V gene are LNHDA and SQIVND (reference sequence). CDR3 bases: TGTGCCAGTAGTATCTTTGCGGGCGGGGCCCTCGGGGAGACCCAGTACTTC. Amino acids: CASSIFAGGALGETQYF.

The chain carries TRBV6-5 and TRBJ2-1, with D possibly being TRBD2 (5 bases). The V gene's germline CDR1 is MNHEY and CDR2 SVGAGI. The CDR3 sequence is 15 residues long. Deletions cut 4 bases from V and 2 bases from J, with 12 bases between. CDR3 nucleotides: TGTGCCAGCAGTTCGTCTAGCACTGCCTACAATGAGCAGTTCTTC. Its translation: CASSSSSTAYNEQFF.

This clone has more than one count but fewer than ten. V is TRBV19 and J is TRBJ2-1, with 9 bases identical to TRBD2. V was clipped by 7 bases and J by 4 bases; unmatched bases: 8. From germline, CDR1 is LNHDA and CDR2 SQIVND (reference sequence). This CDR3 has 15 amino acids. This CDR3 reads CASTAAGGGYNEQFF. CDR3 nucleotides: TGTGCCAGTACGGCCGCGGGGGGGGGTTACAATGAGCAGTTCTTC.

This clone showed up just once. V is TRBV19 and J is TRBJ1-2; 7 positions agree with TRBD1. CDR1 is LNHDA and CDR2 is SQIVND in the germline V gene (reference sequence). The CDR3 contains 14 residues. J lost 7 bases, V lost 7 bases, and 12 bases had no gene match. CDR3 nucleotide sequence: TGTGCCAGTAATCCCAGAACAGGGGTTGGTGGCTACACCTTC. It specifies CASNPRTGVGGYTF.

The chain carries TRBV11-2 and TRBJ2-4, with 8 positions matching TRBD1. The CDR3 contains 15 residues. Germline lookup yields CDR1 SGHAT and CDR2 FQNNGV. V trimming: 1 base; J trimming: 1 base; junction bases outside the gene matches: 0. The CDR3 loop is CASSLGQGAKNIQYF. The CDR3 DNA follows: TGTGCCAGCAGCTTAGGACAGGGGGCCAAAAACATTCAGTACTTC.

The gene calls are TRBV19 and TRBJ2-6, with D maybe TRBD1 (6 bases). This CDR3 comprises 15 residues. Trimming pared 4 bases from V and 2 bases from J, leaving 9 bases between. Per germline, CDR1 LNHDA and CDR2 SQIVND (reference sequence). CDR3 in DNA: TGTGCCAGTAGTACACAGGGTGCTGGGGCCAACGTCCTGACTTTC. It encodes CASSTQGAGANVLTF.

V usage is TRBV2 and J usage is TRBJ1-5; weak D call: TRBD1 (5 bases). Trimming pared 1 base from V and 1 base from J, leaving 11 bases between. The CDR3 runs to 16 residues. Germline-derived CDR1 and CDR2 are SNHLY and FYNNEI. CDR3 DNA sequence: TGTGCCAGCAGTGAAGGGGGCAGAGCAAGCAATCAGCCCCAGCATTTT. It specifies CASSEGGRASNQPQHF.

Of note for this clone: At one end, the junction sequence differs from germline, possibly due to a read error. The V and J genes are TRBV18 and TRBJ2-5; 12 bases are a match to TRBD2. The CDR3 is 16 residues long. Germline V gene lookup returns CDR1 KGHSH and CDR2 LQKENI. CDR3 DNA: TGTGCCAGTTCACCCGCTGGACTAGCGGGGAAAGAGACCCAGTACTTC. It codes for CASSPAGLAGKETQYF. The full variable domain, with the rest looked up from reference TRBV18 and TRBJ2-5, is NAGVMQNPRHLVRRRGQEARLRCSPMKGHSHVYWYRQLPEEGLKFMVYLQKENIIDESGMPKERFSAEFPKEGPSILRIQQVVRGDSAAYFCASSPAGLAGKETQYFGPGTRLLVL.

The chain links TRBV5-1 to TRBJ2-5; D not certain. Trimming shortened V by 0 bases and J by 5 bases, and 11 bases separated the two germline ends. CDR1 is SGHRS, CDR2 YFSETQ, per germline. This CDR3 spans 14 amino acids. The CDR3 reads CASSLGQIPETQYF. The CDR3 DNA sequence: TGCGCCAGCAGCTTGGGGCAGATTCCTGAGACCCAGTACTTC.

This sequence joins TRBV4-2 and TRBJ2-7; 7 nucleotides line up with TRBD1. Germline CDR1 is LGHNA and CDR2 is YNFKEQ. Losses at the gene ends were 2 bases for V and 3 bases for J; bases not matched to a gene: 7. The CDR3 sequence is 15 residues long. CDR3 amino acids: CASSQLTGTGYEQYF. In nucleotides, the CDR3 is TGTGCCAGCAGCCAACTGACAGGGACCGGCTACGAGCAGTACTTC.

This chain links TRBV4-1 with TRBJ1-1; the D is unclear. Germline V gene sequence: CDR1 MGHRA, CDR2 YSYEKL. The length of the CDR3 is 16 residues. V shed 3 bases and J shed 1 base, with 15 bases lying between them. The CDR3 loop is CASSQGGLGWNTEAFF. In nucleotides, the CDR3 is TGCGCCAGCAGCCAGGGCGGACTGGGCTGGAACACTGAAGCTTTCTTT.

V and J are TRBV9 and TRBJ2-3; 10 nucleotides line up with TRBD2. Trimming cost V 0 bases and J 2 bases; bases outside gene matches: 9. Per the germline V gene, CDR1 is SGDLS and CDR2 is YYNGEE. The CDR3 is 18 amino acids. The chain's CDR3 is CASSVARAGGRFTDTQYF. For the CDR3, the DNA is TGTGCCAGCAGCGTAGCCCGAGCGGGGGGGCGTTTCACAGATACGCAGTATTTT.

This clone was seen just once. The chain joins TRBV19 to TRBJ1-5, with a tentative D call TRBD1 (6 bases). V lost 11 bases and J 0 bases, leaving 17 bases between the germline ends. CDR1 and CDR2 (germline): LNHDA, SQIVND (reference sequence). CDR3 length: 15 residues. Written as DNA, the CDR3 is TGTGCCTCCAGCGGGGGCGGCTTTAGCAATCAGCCCCAGCATTTT. Amino acids: CASSGGGFSNQPQHF.

The chain has TRBV6-2 or TRBV6-3 and TRBJ1-1, with 7 bases fitting TRBD1. The CDR3 has 18 amino acids. V lost 0 bases and J lost 6; bases outside the gene matches: 16. The V gene's germline CDR1 is MNHEY and CDR2 SVGEGT. The CDR3 DNA reads TGTGCCAGCAGTTACTCACTAGTAGGGGACAGCGTATTCGCTGAAGCTTTCTTT. Protein: CASSYSLVGDSVFAEAFF.

This clone showed up just a few times. This chain joins TRBV12-5 and TRBJ1-1; TRBD1 matches at 8 bases. With 2 bases clipped from V and 6 bases from J, the junction kept 8 bases outside the gene matches. Germline CDR1 LGHNT, CDR2 FRNRAP. This CDR3 spans 15 amino acids. CDR3 DNA: TGTGCTAGTGGTTTGAGGAGACAGGGGAAATCTGAAGCTTTCTTT. Translation: CASGLRRQGKSEAFF.

DNA for the CDR3: TGCGCCAGCAGCGACCCGGGACAGTACTCCTACGAGCAGTACTTC. Protein: CASSDPGQYSYEQYF. The chain carries TRBV5-1 and TRBJ2-7, with 7 bases identical to TRBD1. This CDR3 has 15 residues. Trimming cost V 4 bases and J 0 bases; bases outside gene matches: 7. The germline CDR1 and CDR2 sequences are SGHRS and YFSETQ.

The rearrangement uses TRBV6-5 and TRBJ1-3, with D uncertain. Trimming stripped 6 bases from V and 4 bases from J, with 16 bases between. The CDR3 is 15 amino acids. Germline CDR1 reads MNHEY; CDR2 reads SVGAGI. CDR3 DNA sequence: TGTGCCAGCAGGTCAAGGGAGTTTTTGGGAAACACCATATATTTT. It is translated as CASRSREFLGNTIYF.

The chain links TRBV6-5 to TRBJ1-6; the match to TRBD1 covers 7 bases. J was trimmed by 11 bases and V by 6 bases; bases with no gene match: 7. CDR3 size: 13 residues. Per the germline V gene, CDR1 is MNHEY and CDR2 is SVGAGI. Here the CDR3 DNA reads TGTGCCAGCAGACCACAGGGGTTCCCACCCCTCCACTTT. Its translation is CASRPQGFPPLHF.

The chain recombines TRBV7-8 with TRBJ2-1; TRBD2 aligns across 15 bases. Trimming removed 5 bases from V and 7 bases from J; junction bases left unmatched: 9. Germline values: CDR1 SGHVS, CDR2 FQNEAQ. The CDR3 has 17 residues. The CDR3 is CASSTFRTSGGANEQFF. Here the CDR3 DNA reads TGTGCCAGCAGCACCTTTCGGACTAGCGGGGGGGCGAATGAGCAGTTCTTC. The whole variable domain, filled in from reference TRBV7-8 and TRBJ2-1, reads GAGVSQSPRYKVAKRGQDVALRCDPISGHVSLFWYQQALGQGPEFLTYFQNEAQLDKSGLPSDRFFAERPEGSVSTLKIQRTQQEDSAVYLCASSTFRTSGGANEQFFGPGTRLTVL.

The J gene is TRBJ2-1, the V gene TRBV3-1 (or the pseudogene TRBV3-2), with 10 positions matching TRBD1. In germline, CDR1 is LGHDT, CDR2 YNNKEL (reference sequence). CDR3 length: 16 amino acids. J was trimmed by 4 bases and V by 1 base; bases with no gene match: 4. CDR3 in DNA: TGTGCCAGCAGCCAAGCCGGGACAGGGGATTACAATGAGCAGTTCTTC. Amino acid sequence: CASSQAGTGDYNEQFF.

J is TRBJ1-6 and V is TRBV27; D remains ambiguous. V lost 7 bases to trimming and J lost 4 bases, with 5 bases between them. The length of the CDR3 is 12 residues. Germline loops: CDR1 MNHEY, CDR2 SMNVEV (reference sequence). In nucleotides, the CDR3 is TGTGCCAGCACCCCTTATAATTCACCCCTCCACTTT. It codes for CASTPYNSPLHF.

This clone was found once. The rearrangement links TRBV3-1 (or the pseudogene TRBV3-2) to TRBJ2-7; 11 positions agree with TRBD2. Germline loops: CDR1 LGHDT, CDR2 YNNKEL (reference sequence). This CDR3 comprises 19 residues. Unmatched junction bases numbered 10, after V lost 0 bases and J lost 0 bases. As DNA, the CDR3 is TGTGCCAGCAGCCAAGATGCCCGACTAGCGGGGACGTTCTCCTACGAGCAGTACTTC. Its translation is CASSQDARLAGTFSYEQYF.

This clone has only one observation. The chain is built from TRBV5-4 and TRBJ1-6; D might be TRBD1 (5 bases). Germline V gene sequence: CDR1 SGHNT, CDR2 YYREEE (reference sequence). This CDR3 region has 14 residues. The ends were cut back, 1 base at V and 7 bases at J, with 9 bases in the middle. The CDR3 nucleotides read TGTGCCAGCAGCTTGCGGCAGGGCAATTCACCCCTCCACTTT. Amino acids: CASSLRQGNSPLHF.

This clone was counted a single time. The V gene is TRBV7-2, the J gene TRBJ2-5; the match to TRBD2 covers 9 bases. This CDR3 region has 16 residues. After removal of 5 bases from V and 0 bases from J, the junction contained 7 bases not matched to a gene. From germline, CDR1 is SGHTA and CDR2 FQGNSA. CDR3 residues: CASSPLAGLYQETQYF. CDR3 in DNA: TGTGCCAGCAGCCCTCTAGCGGGGCTGTACCAAGAGACCCAGTACTTC.